Below, 30 T cell receptor beta chains from the same sample are listed, as sequenced in a study of early T cells in non-severe SARS-CoV-2 infection. In TCRdb, the 5' RACE reads were re-called with MiXCR into one record per CDR3 protein. Of about 48,000 distinct CDR3 sequences listed, roughly 9.8% are singletons. Input material: whole blood. The receptors were sampled from an adult who was a healthcare worker with PCR-confirmed SARS-CoV-2 infection or an uninfected control (not recorded which).

The chain recombines TRBV28 with TRBJ2-7, with D possibly TRBD2 on 6 matching bases. V was cut by 4 bases and J by 6 bases, with 16 bases left in between. Germline V gene lookup returns CDR1 MDHEN and CDR2 SYDVKM. CDR3 length: 14 residues. CDR3 region: CASSSGARRSEQYF. The DNA for the CDR3 is TGTGCCAGCAGTTCGGGAGCCCGAAGAAGCGAGCAGTACTTC.

This clonotype was seen at least ten times. The chain combines TRBV30 with TRBJ2-7; 12 bases are shared with TRBD1. The germline CDR1 and CDR2 sequences are GTSNPN and SVGIG (reference sequence). V shed 3 bases and J 7 bases; nucleotides not matched to a gene: 10. The length of the CDR3 is 15 residues. CDR3 amino acids: CAWSAGTGGRDEQYF. DNA for the CDR3: TGTGCCTGGAGCGCCGGGACAGGGGGCCGGGATGAGCAGTACTTC.

This clonotype has at least ten counts. The gene calls are TRBV21-1 and TRBJ2-1; TRBD1 was called by the table and not checked on the DNA. TRBV21-1 is given as a pseudogene. The CDR3 is 18 amino acids. CDR3 DNA sequence: TGTGCCAGCAGCGCCAAGGGACAGGGAGAGGGGAGGTTTTTTGAGCAGTTCTTC. Translated, it gives CASSAKGQGEGRFFEQFF.

At least ten counts were recorded for this clonotype. The CDR3 protein is CASSLVRTSGSPSTGELFF. The CDR3 region has the DNA TGTGCCAGCAGCTTAGTCCGGACTAGCGGATCCCCTAGCACCGGGGAGCTGTTTTTT. This chain joins TRBV7-9 and TRBJ2-2; the match to TRBD2 covers 10 bases. CDR1 and CDR2 from the germline V gene are SEHNR and FQNEAQ (reference sequence). The CDR3 spans 19 residues. V dropped 1 base and J dropped 4; count of bases not matched to a gene: 12.

This clonotype ranks as medium-sized (0.01 to 0.1%). The rearrangement links TRBV2 to TRBJ2-1, with TRBD2 matching 9 bases. In germline, CDR1 is SNHLY, CDR2 FYNNEI. V lost 4 bases and J lost 2; bases outside the gene matches: 6. This CDR3 is built from 16 residues. The chain's CDR3 is CASSGAGGRAYNEQFF. The CDR3 bases are TGTGCCAGCAGTGGAGCCGGCGGGAGGGCCTACAATGAGCAGTTCTTC. Based on the CDR3 plus reference TRBV2 and TRBJ2-1, the full variable domain is EPEVTQTPSHQVTQMGQEVILRCVPISNHLYFYWYRQILGQKVEFLVSFYNNEISEKSEIFDDQFSVERPDGSNFTLKIRSTKLEDSAMYFCASSGAGGRAYNEQFFGPGTRLTVL.

This clonotype appeared many times. V is TRBV6-1 and J is TRBJ1-1; 12 bases map to TRBD1. The V gene end was trimmed by 11 bases and the J gene end by 4 bases; junction bases not matched to a gene: 14. There are 16 residues in the CDR3. Germline V gene sequence: CDR1 MNHNS, CDR2 SASEGT. The CDR3 region is CAGLNGDRGRITEAFF. The CDR3 DNA reads TGTGCCGGGCTGAACGGGGACAGGGGGCGAATCACTGAAGCTTTCTTT.

This clonotype was detected ten times or more. The rearrangement links TRBV10-3 to TRBJ2-1; a weak D match, TRBD1 (5 bases). Trimming took off 6 bases at V and 5 bases at J, with 8 bases between the two ends. CDR1 is ENHRY and CDR2 is SYGVKD in the germline V gene. The CDR3 has 12 amino acids. The CDR3 DNA is TGTGCCATCAGCGAAGGGGACAATGAGCAGTTCTTC. Translation gives CAISEGDNEQFF.

Many counts were recorded for this clonotype. J is TRBJ2-1 and V is TRBV7-8, with 10 positions matching TRBD2. This CDR3 spans 17 amino acids. The V gene's germline CDR1 is SGHVS and CDR2 FQNEAQ. Unmatched junction bases numbered 15, after V lost 5 bases and J lost 8 bases. This chain's CDR3 is CASSRGLAAVGGDEQFF. CDR3 DNA: TGTGCCAGCAGCAGAGGACTAGCGGCCGTGGGGGGCGATGAGCAGTTCTTC.

This clonotype was detected many times. In DNA form, the CDR3 reads TGCAGCGTTGATTTGGGCAGGCCCCTCACAGATACGCAGTATTTT. It yields the protein CSVDLGRPLTDTQYF. V and J are TRBV29-1 and TRBJ2-3; D not resolved. The V gene lost 3 bases and the J gene lost 2 bases, with 15 bases spanning the gap. CDR1 and CDR2 from the germline V gene are SQVTM and ANQGSEA. The CDR3 covers 15 residues.

In this sample, this clonotype turned up many times. This chain connects TRBV11-2 to TRBJ1-2; 7 bases match TRBD1. The CDR3 consists of 14 residues. Germline assignment: CDR1 SGHAT and CDR2 FQNNGV. The V segment lost 5 bases and the J segment 4 bases; nucleotides outside the gene matches: 7. The CDR3 reads CASSEGQILYGYTF. CDR3 sequence (DNA): TGTGCCAGCAGCGAGGGACAGATCCTCTATGGCTACACCTTC.

A few counts support this clonotype. The chain uses TRBV27 and TRBJ2-2; D call uncertain. The V end lost 3 bases, the J end lost 5 bases, and 13 bases lay between the germline ends. The CDR3 loop spans 15 amino acids. Germline loops: CDR1 MNHEY, CDR2 SMNVEV (reference sequence). CDR3 in DNA: TGTGCCAGCAGTTTCATCGGGCCGGAAACCGGGGAGCTGTTTTTT. Its protein product is CASSFIGPETGELFF.

CDR3 sequence reads: CAISLTSGSGNEQFF. CDR3 DNA sequence: TGTGCCATCAGTCTTACTAGCGGGAGTGGCAATGAGCAGTTCTTC. The chain recombines TRBV10-3 with TRBJ2-1; 11 bases are shared with TRBD2. V lost 5 bases and J lost 6; bases outside the gene matches: 6. CDR1 and CDR2 (germline): ENHRY, SYGVKD. The CDR3 extends over 15 amino acids.

This clonotype was counted ten times or more. The J gene is TRBJ2-7, the V gene TRBV2; D possibly corresponds to TRBD1 (5 bases). Deletions cut 7 bases from V and 6 bases from J, with 16 bases between. Germline V gene sequence: CDR1 SNHLY, CDR2 FYNNEI. This CDR3 has 13 residues. Written as DNA, the CDR3 is TGTGCCAGCACCCCCCCTAGGGGTGTCGAGCAGTACTTC. Translated, it gives CASTPPRGVEQYF.

This clonotype was seen a handful of times. This chain joins TRBV19 and TRBJ2-7, with a possible D match to TRBD1 (6 bases). The CDR3 totals 12 residues. Trimming left V 4 bases short and J 5 bases short, with 9 bases between. Germline CDR1 and CDR2: LNHDA and SQIVND (reference sequence). This chain's CDR3 is CASSTSGDEQYF. CDR3 sequence (DNA): TGTGCCAGTAGTACCTCAGGGGACGAGCAGTACTTC.

There are a few counts of this clonotype. The chain uses TRBV3-1 and TRBJ2-1; TRBD2 aligns across 9 bases. The CDR3 covers 14 residues. The germline V gene encodes CDR1 LGHDT and CDR2 YNNKEL (reference sequence). V shed 1 base, J shed 7 bases, and the junction held 2 bases outside the gene matches. CDR3 residues: CASSQVAGANEQFF. CDR3 DNA: TGTGCCAGCAGCCAAGTAGCGGGAGCTAATGAGCAGTTCTTC.

This clonotype was found many times. This sequence joins TRBV27 and TRBJ1-2, with D possibly matching TRBD1 (5 bases). Trimming stripped 10 bases from V and 8 bases from J, with 20 bases between. The length of the CDR3 is 13 residues. Germline CDR1 MNHEY, CDR2 SMNVEV (reference sequence). DNA for the CDR3: TGTGCCACTACTGGGGGAGGGGAGAGCGGCTACACCTTC. Residues: CATTGGGESGYTF.

This sequence joins TRBV14 and TRBJ2-1, with TRBD2 matching 11 bases. This CDR3 region has 15 residues. The V segment lost 4 bases and the J segment 6 bases; nucleotides outside the gene matches: 5. The germline gives CDR1 SGHDN, CDR2 FVKESK. CDR3 DNA sequence: TGTGCCAGCAGCCGACCGGGACTAGCGGCCAATGAGCAGTTCTTC. Translation: CASSRPGLAANEQFF. Variable domain in full (rest from reference TRBV14 and TRBJ2-1): EAGVTQFPSHSVIEKGQTVTLRCDPISGHDNLYWYRRVMGKEIKFLLHFVKESKQDESGMPNNRFLAERTGGTYSTLKVQPAELEDSGVYFCASSRPGLAANEQFFGPGTRLTVL.

The CDR3 here is CASSGISGANVLTF. CDR3 sequence (DNA): TGTGCCAGTAGTGGTATCTCTGGGGCCAACGTCCTGACTTTC. The chain uses TRBV19 and TRBJ2-6; D is uncertain. Germline CDR1 and CDR2: LNHDA and SQIVND (reference sequence). V was clipped by 5 bases and J by 0 bases, with 5 bases between them. The CDR3 totals 14 residues. The variable domain in full, with the rest retrieved from reference TRBV19 and TRBJ2-6, is DGGITQSPKYLFRKEGQNVTLSCEQNLNHDAMYWYRQDPGQGLRLIYYSQIVNDFQKGDIAEGYSVSREKKESFPLTVTSAQKNPTAFYLCASSGISGANVLTFGAGSRLTVL.

The chain is built from TRBV6-6 and TRBJ1-1, with 9 bases identical to TRBD1. The CDR3 totals 13 residues. With 11 bases clipped from V and 3 bases from J, the junction kept 7 bases outside the gene matches. CDR1 is MNHNY and CDR2 is SVGAGI in the germline V gene (reference sequence). CDR3 protein: CAGNRGPDTEAFF. The CDR3 region has the DNA TGTGCCGGGAACAGGGGGCCGGACACTGAAGCTTTCTTT.

This clonotype was seen a handful of times. The CDR3 is CASSERYPSYEQYF. Here the CDR3 DNA reads TGTGCCAGCAGTGAAAGGTACCCTAGCTACGAGCAGTACTTC. The rearrangement uses TRBV6-1 and TRBJ2-7; no reliable D call. V lost 2 bases and J lost 3, with 11 bases in between. In germline, CDR1 is MNHNS, CDR2 SASEGT. The CDR3 loop spans 14 amino acids.

The chain recombines TRBV4-1 with TRBJ1-2; no clear D. The CDR3 spans 16 residues. Trimming cost V 1 base and J 2 bases, with 14 bases left between them. The germline V gene has CDR1 MGHRA and CDR2 YSYEKL. CDR3 amino acids: CASSQGPLAGNYGYTF. Here the CDR3 DNA reads TGCGCCAGCAGCCAAGGGCCACTGGCCGGGAACTATGGCTACACCTTC.

This clonotype was recorded at least ten times. The chain links TRBV5-1 to TRBJ2-7; 10 bases align to TRBD1. The CDR3 sequence is 15 residues long. Trimming took 2 bases from V and 5 from J; bases not matched to a gene: 7. The germline V gene has CDR1 SGHRS and CDR2 YFSETQ. Written as DNA, the CDR3 is TGCGCCAGCAGCTTCTGGGAGACAGGGGGCGACGAGCAGTACTTC. This gives the protein CASSFWETGGDEQYF.

This clonotype was seen only a few times. The rearrangement joins TRBV20-1 to TRBJ1-1; D gene unclear. Germline V gene data show CDR1 as DFQATT and CDR2 as SNEGSKA (reference sequence). Trimming cost V 6 bases and J 6 bases, with 8 bases left between them. The CDR3 contains 10 residues. CDR3 sequence: CSALKAEAFF. The CDR3 DNA reads TGCAGTGCCCTCAAAGCTGAAGCTTTCTTT.

This clonotype has a count of ten or more. The chain couples TRBV3-1 to TRBJ1-5; a possible D gene is TRBD1 (6 bases). With 2 bases removed from V and 6 bases from J, the gap between germline ends came to 11 bases. The CDR3 runs to 14 residues. Germline V gene sequence: CDR1 LGHDT, CDR2 YNNKEL (reference sequence). CDR3 coding DNA: TGTGCCAGCAGCCAAACCACAGGGTCTCAGCCCCAGCATTTT. Translated: CASSQTTGSQPQHF.

This clonotype has a handful of counts. V gene TRBV6-5 combines with J gene TRBJ1-1, with D possibly TRBD1 on 6 matching bases. From germline, CDR1 is MNHEY and CDR2 SVGAGI. V was trimmed by 6 bases and J by 5 bases, leaving 19 bases between them. There are 15 residues in the CDR3. DNA of the CDR3: TGTGCCAGCAGGCGGACAGTACTTCAGGAGACTGAAGCTTTCTTT. Amino acid sequence: CASRRTVLQETEAFF.

This chain uses TRBV6-2 or TRBV6-3 with TRBJ1-3; D unresolved. Germline assignment: CDR1 MNHEY and CDR2 SVGEGT. The V gene lost 6 bases and the J gene lost 0 bases, with 12 bases spanning the gap. The CDR3 is 15 residues long. CDR3 nucleotides: TGTGCCAGCAGAAGCCATGGCAACTCTGGAAACACCATATATTTT. Its protein product is CASRSHGNSGNTIYF.

This clonotype was recorded many times. The chain combines TRBV28 with TRBJ1-1, with 9 bases that match TRBD1. Trimming cost V 1 base and J 13 bases; bases outside gene matches: 13. Germline lookup yields CDR1 MDHEN and CDR2 SYDVKM. The CDR3 contains 15 residues. In DNA form, the CDR3 reads TGTGCCAGCAGTTTATTCTCCGCGGGGACAGGGTCAAATTTCTTT. Protein: CASSLFSAGTGSNFF.

This clonotype appeared a few times. V and J are TRBV6-5 and TRBJ2-2; D possibly corresponds to TRBD2 (6 bases). Germline V gene data show CDR1 as MNHEY and CDR2 as SVGAGI. There are 17 residues in the CDR3. V dropped 2 bases and J dropped 3 bases, with 16 bases sitting between them. The CDR3 spells CASSYRPGGVDTGELFF. For the CDR3, the DNA is TGTGCCAGCAGTTACCGGCCTGGAGGGGTAGACACCGGGGAGCTGTTTTTT.

This clonotype showed up many times. The V call is TRBV7-9, the J call TRBJ1-2; D not resolved. CDR1 is SEHNR, CDR2 FQNEAQ, per germline (reference sequence). CDR3 size: 11 residues. Trimming stripped 11 bases from V and 2 bases from J, with 9 bases between. The DNA of the CDR3 is TGTGCCCATGGAGGCAACTATGGCTACACCTTC. It encodes CAHGGNYGYTF.

The V and J genes are TRBV15 and TRBJ2-4, with D unclear. Germline CDR1 is LNHNV and CDR2 is YYDKDF (reference sequence). With 3 bases removed from V and 2 bases from J, the gap between germline ends came to 5 bases. The CDR3 loop spans 13 amino acids. The CDR3 loop reads CATSRIPKNIQYF. The CDR3 DNA sequence: TGTGCCACCAGCAGGATCCCCAAAAACATTCAGTACTTC.